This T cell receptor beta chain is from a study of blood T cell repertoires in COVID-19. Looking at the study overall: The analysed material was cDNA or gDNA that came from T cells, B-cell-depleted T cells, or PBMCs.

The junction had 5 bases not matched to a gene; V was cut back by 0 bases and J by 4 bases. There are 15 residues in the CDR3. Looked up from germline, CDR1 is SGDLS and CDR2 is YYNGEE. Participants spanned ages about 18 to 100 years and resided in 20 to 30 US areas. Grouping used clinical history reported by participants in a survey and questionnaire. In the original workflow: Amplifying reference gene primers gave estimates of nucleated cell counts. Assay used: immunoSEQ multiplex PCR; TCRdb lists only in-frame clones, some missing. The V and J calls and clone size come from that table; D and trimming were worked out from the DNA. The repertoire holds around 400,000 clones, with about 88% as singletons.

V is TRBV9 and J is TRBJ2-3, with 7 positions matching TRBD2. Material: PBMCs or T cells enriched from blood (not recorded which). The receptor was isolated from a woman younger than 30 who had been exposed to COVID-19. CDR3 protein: CASSVVNGGSDTQYF. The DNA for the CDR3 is TGTGCCAGCAGCGTAGTGAACGGGGGGTCAGATACGCAGTATTTT.